The clone carrying this T cell receptor (beta chain) was picked up a small number of times. The antigen is undetermined. A multiplex PCR was run with 60 Vbeta primers and 13 Jbeta primers. The protocol was immunoSEQ multiplex PCR, while the TCRdb copy is restricted to in-frame clones and leaves out a portion. The sample holds about 180,000 clones; around 81% are singletons and the top ten take under 7.5%. The CDR3 covers 14 residues. V shed 7 bases and J 2 bases; nucleotides not matched to a gene: 7. CDR1 and CDR2 from the germline V gene are MNHEY and SMNVEV (reference sequence). The source of the sample is a study of cytomegalovirus exposure and HLA in healthy donors. Looking at the study overall: Genetic ancestry analysis placed around four fifths of the 300 to 500 donors that were genotyped in the Caucasian-associated cluster.

Study-level points and caveats: Earlier findings revealed that most TCR beta V segments proved productive either about 87% or about 30% of the time. It was only CMV serostatus that was available as immune exposure information.

This chain links TRBV27 with TRBJ2-7; 8 bases are a match to TRBD1. The sequenced sample consisted of PBMCs. The receptor was derived from a man aged 35-49 years in good health and CMV-seronegative. CDR3 nucleotide sequence: TGTGCCAGCACCTACAGGGGGTACACCTACGAGCAGTACTTC. It encodes CASTYRGYTYEQYF.